The present TCR beta chain was sequenced within a study of blood T cell repertoires in COVID-19. Study in general: Italy, Spain and the United States were the sources of the convalescent and acute COVID-19 samples. PBMCs, B-cell-depleted T cells, or T cells provided the cDNA or gDNA that made up the material.

Only one count was recorded for this clone. The same CDR3 can be traced to other DNA sequences in this sample. The Seattle site enrolled patients during active infection and followed them longitudinally. Source study methods: By means of reference gene primer amplification, nucleated cell counts were estimated. TCRdb's table, derived via immunoSEQ multiplex PCR, lists solely in-frame clones and lacks some. V, J and clone size are those of that table, while D and trimming were read from the DNA. The data show 200,000 to 250,000 clones, about 88% seen once. The germline gives CDR1 KGHSH, CDR2 LQKENI. There are 15 residues in the CDR3. V was clipped by 2 bases and J by 1 base; unmatched bases: 1.

The V gene is TRBV18, the J gene TRBJ2-3, with TRBD2 matching over 9 bases. The sequenced sample consisted of peripheral blood. The sequence was collected from a woman between 50 and 59 years old with COVID-19, enrolled during active disease. The CDR3 region has the DNA TGTGCCAGCTCACCAGTAGCGGGGGGCACAGATACGCAGTATTTT. This gives the protein CASSPVAGGTDTQYF.